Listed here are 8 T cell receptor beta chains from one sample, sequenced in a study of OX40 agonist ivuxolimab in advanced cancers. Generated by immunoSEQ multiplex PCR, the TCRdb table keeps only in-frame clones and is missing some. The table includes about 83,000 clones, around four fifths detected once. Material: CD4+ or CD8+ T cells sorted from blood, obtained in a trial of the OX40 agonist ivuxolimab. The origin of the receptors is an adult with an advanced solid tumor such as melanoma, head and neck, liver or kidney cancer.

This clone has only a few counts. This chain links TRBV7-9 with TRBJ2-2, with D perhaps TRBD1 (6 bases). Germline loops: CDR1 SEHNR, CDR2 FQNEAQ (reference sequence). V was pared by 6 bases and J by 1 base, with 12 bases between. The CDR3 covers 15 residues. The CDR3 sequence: CASSVGGVNTGELFF. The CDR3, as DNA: TGTGCCAGCAGTGTTGGGGGCGTGAACACCGGGGAGCTGTTTTTT.

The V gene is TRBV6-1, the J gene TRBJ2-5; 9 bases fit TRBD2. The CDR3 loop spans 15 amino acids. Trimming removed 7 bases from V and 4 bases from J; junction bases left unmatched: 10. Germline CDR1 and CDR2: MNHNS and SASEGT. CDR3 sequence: CASTLERGVRETQYF. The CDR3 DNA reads TGTGCCAGCACCCTTGAGCGGGGGGTTAGAGAGACCCAGTACTTC.

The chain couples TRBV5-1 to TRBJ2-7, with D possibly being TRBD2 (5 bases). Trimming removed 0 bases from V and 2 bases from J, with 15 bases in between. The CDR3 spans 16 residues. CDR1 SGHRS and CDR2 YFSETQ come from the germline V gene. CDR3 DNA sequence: TGCGCCAGCAGCTTGGGCGTTGCTAGCCAAACCTACGAGCAGTACTTC. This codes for CASSLGVASQTYEQYF.

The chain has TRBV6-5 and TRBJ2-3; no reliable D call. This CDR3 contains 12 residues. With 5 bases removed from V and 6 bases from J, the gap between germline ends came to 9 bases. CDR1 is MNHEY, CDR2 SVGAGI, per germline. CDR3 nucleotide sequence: TGTGCCAGCAGTCCTTCATTGGATACGCAGTATTTT. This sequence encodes CASSPSLDTQYF.

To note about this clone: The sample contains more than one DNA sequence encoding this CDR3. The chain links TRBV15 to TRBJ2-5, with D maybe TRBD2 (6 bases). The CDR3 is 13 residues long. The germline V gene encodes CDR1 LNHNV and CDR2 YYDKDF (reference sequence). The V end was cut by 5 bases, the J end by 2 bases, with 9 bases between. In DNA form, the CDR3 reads TGTGCCACCAGCCGTGGGGGGCAAGAGACCCAGTACTTC. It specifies CATSRGGQETQYF.

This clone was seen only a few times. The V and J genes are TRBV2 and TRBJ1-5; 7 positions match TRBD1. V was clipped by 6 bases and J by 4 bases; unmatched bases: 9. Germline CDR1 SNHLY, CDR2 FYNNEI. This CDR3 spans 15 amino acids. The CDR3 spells CASRSQGSENQPQHF. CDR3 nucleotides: TGTGCCAGCAGGTCACAGGGGTCGGAGAATCAGCCCCAGCATTTT.

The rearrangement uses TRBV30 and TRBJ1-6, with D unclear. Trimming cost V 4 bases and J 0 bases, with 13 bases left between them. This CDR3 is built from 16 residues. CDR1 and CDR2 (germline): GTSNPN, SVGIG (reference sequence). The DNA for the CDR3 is TGTGCCTGGACCCATGGGTCCGACTCCTATAATTCACCCCTCCACTTT. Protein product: CAWTHGSDSYNSPLHF.

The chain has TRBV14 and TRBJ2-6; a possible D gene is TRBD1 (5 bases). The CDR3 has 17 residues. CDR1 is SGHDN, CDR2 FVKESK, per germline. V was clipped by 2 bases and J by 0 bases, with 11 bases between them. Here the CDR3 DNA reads TGTGCCAGCAGCCAAATCCAGGGAAACTCTGGGGCCAACGTCCTGACTTTC. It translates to CASSQIQGNSGANVLTF.